Below, one TCR beta chain is given with its context. This clone was picked up many times. Its antigen is not yet known. The sequence runs out 3 residues before the end of the CDR3; the remainder is reconstructed from the germline J gene. Most of the CVID patients and most of the healthy controls were of Caucasian heritage. From each donor, roughly 5 to 8 ml of heparinized peripheral whole blood was collected. TCRbeta CDR3 repertoires were sequenced from genomic DNA of adults with common variable immune deficiency (CVID) and healthy adult controls. The control group was made up of roughly 22 healthy adult volunteers (around 10 male and 12 female) whose ages ranged from 23 to 66 years, with a mean age of about 35. Diluted blood was density-centrifuged over Hypaque 1077 or Ficoll-Paque to isolate peripheral blood mononuclear cells. Genomic DNA was extracted from unsorted mononuclear cells by Qiagen column purification or by a centrifugation-based method.

CVID samples and control samples contributed equivalent amounts of genomic DNA as sequencing input. For every sample, a 60 bp segment covering the rearranged TCRbeta CDR3 region was amplified and then sequenced. TCRbeta amplification used the immunoSEQ assay, a bias-corrected multiplex PCR with high-throughput sequencing. In the source study's methods: Every unique nucleotide sequence counted as a clone and was annotated with V, D and J genes, copy number and frequency. Sequences were labeled productive if in frame, and non-productive if out of frame or containing stop codons. As previously described, clonality was computed from Shannon's entropy. The predicted amino acid sequences of productive clones were used to derive mean CDR3 Kyte-Doolittle hydropathy. Scaled V gene usage was hierarchically clustered using Manhattan distance and complete linkage with the R hclust function. Sharing of clones by CDR3 amino acid sequence was evaluated by resampling 12 repertoires per group over 100 rounds. The repertoires were searched for 65 to 80 published EBV-specific and roughly 240 published CMV-specific TCRbeta sequences. A couple of CVID samples yielding fewer than 10,000 sequences were excluded from analysis, leaving 42 CVID repertoires. TCRdb mirrors the immuneACCESS table, restricted to in-frame sequences. Some clones are absent from its copies; in checked studies, under half trace to an unresolved V gene, and the reason for the others is unknown. V, J and clone size are taken as reported in that table, and D and trimming were inferred from the DNA itself. The table notes tens of thousands of clones here, none of them singletons. Around 1.7% of the sample belongs to the ten largest clones.

The sample originates from a study of T cell clonality in common variable immunodeficiency (dated by TCRdb to between 2015 and 2016). As encoded in the germline V gene, CDR1 is SGHRS while CDR2 is YFSETQ. The CDR3 goes from the cysteine to the phenylalanine over 15 residues. Of the CDR3's DNA, 36 bases were read; they are in frame from base 1. V loses 2 bases at its end and J loses 5 bases; junction bases beyond the gene matches: 9. General conclusions and limits of the study: TCRbeta clonality was higher in CVID subjects than in healthy controls (t-test p = 0.018), and the increase was most characteristic of about a third of subjects. CVID subjects shared fewer TCRbeta clones with each other than healthy controls did (p < 0.0001). Reportedly, TCRbeta sequences from CVID had fewer deletions and N-nucleotide insertions, and highly modified clones with 13 or more V deletions were absent from CVID. According to the authors, finding the cause of the higher clonality in CVID would require sequencing the repertoires of T cell subpopulations. Even though DNA input was equal, the average per sample came to 82,000 or so unique sequences for controls compared with around 32,000 for CVID samples. Correlations between repertoire features and clinical complications were limited by patient heterogeneity within the CVID cohort.

The TCR was taken from a person between 18 and 70 years old in good health. The sequencing sample was made of peripheral blood mononuclear cells. In this chain, TRBV5-1 is recombined with TRBJ1-1, with 7 central nucleotides matching TRBD1. The sequenced CDR3 bases are TGCGCCAGCAGCTTAGGGGGCTCGGTGGGGACTGAA. This translates into CASSLGGSVGTE. The full CDR3 protein reads CASSLGGSVGTEAFF. Reference TRBV5-1 and TRBJ1-1 genes cover what lies past the CDR3, so the full variable domain is KAGVTQTPRYLIKTRGQQVTLSCSPISGHRSVSWYQQTPGQGLQFLFEYFSETQRNKGNFPGRFSGRQFSNSRSEMNVSTLELGDSALYLCASSLGGSVGTEAFFGQGTRLTVV.